This T cell receptor (beta chain) was sequenced during a study of cytomegalovirus exposure and HLA in healthy donors. Regarding the study as a whole: According to a later analysis, most TCR beta chains associated with CMV appeared HLA-restricted. TCR beta chains numbering some 150 were designated cytomegalovirus-associated. A link between a missense DCLRE1C variant and TCR beta V- and J-gene trimming emerged from a later analysis.

Comment on this clone: Its target is unknown.

With 1 base removed from V and 6 bases from J, the gap between germline ends came to 13 bases. Germline CDR1 and CDR2: SGHNT and YENEEA. The CDR3 extends over 15 amino acids. The PCR used 60 Vbeta and 13 Jbeta primers. Clones were sequenced by immunoSEQ multiplex PCR, and TCRdb holds only the in-frame ones, with some missing. Of 200,000 to 250,000 clones in the sample, just under 85% are singletons; the top ten hold about 0.6%. The source is a woman aged 40 to 55 in good health and CMV-seronegative. This chain uses TRBV11-3 with TRBJ2-4; weak D call: TRBD1 (5 bases). Material for sequencing was PBMCs. The CDR3 sequence is CASSLVLPTANIQYF. DNA of the CDR3: TGTGCCAGCAGCTTAGTGCTTCCGACAGCAAACATTCAGTACTTC.